Detailed here is one T cell receptor beta chain. Its antigen remains unknown. Sequence at one end of the junction differs from germline and may be a read error. RNA was extracted from bulk tissue without any cell sorting. The library came from three nested PCR rounds adapted from ARM-PCR protocols. TCRdb ran MiXCR on the multiplex PCR reads and lists one entry per CDR3 protein. The data contain 60,000 to 85,000 distinct CDR3 sequences, 60% to 85% of them seen just once; the ten biggest clones take up 12%. This sample is part of a study of tumor and adjacent non-tumor tissue in lung cancer. Study overall: Patients comprised 12 adenocarcinoma, 2 squamous cell carcinoma and 1 small cell lung cancer.

Findings and caveats of the study: Top 100 clones took a larger repertoire share in normal lung. TCR diversity was significantly greater in tumor than normal lung tissue.

This CDR3 is built from 14 residues. The sequence was collected from a woman aged 50 to 60 with non-small cell lung cancer. Material: lung tumor tissue. This chain uses TRBV12-3 or TRBV12-4 with TRBJ2-4; D may be TRBD1 or TRBD2 (5 bases each). This chain's CDR3 is CTSSTDGTENIQYF. CDR3 nucleotide sequence: TGTACCAGCAGCACCGACGGGACGGAAAACATTCAGTACTTC.